The rows below give T cell receptor beta chains drawn from one sample of a study of T cell changes during pregnancy in multiple sclerosis. Clones were sequenced by immunoSEQ multiplex PCR, and TCRdb holds only the in-frame ones, with some missing. The sample lists 80,000 or so clones, about 92% occurring once. Specimen: peripheral blood, collected before pregnancy. Receptors were obtained from a female donor with multiple sclerosis, enrolled in a pregnancy study. The CDR3 runs from the conserved cysteine through the conserved F or W. The order of the fields is clone size, J gene, D gene, V gene, CDR3 protein, CDR3 DNA. D genes are given only for firm matches. The size field is filled for only some rows; it gives once, few, many or a size class.

once | TRBJ2-1 | TRBD2 | TRBV4-2 | CASHLGGGSDNEQFF | TGTGCCAGCCATCTGGGGGGGGGAAGCGACAATGAGCAGTTCTTC
. | TRBJ2-3 | TRBD2 | TRBV5-6 | CASSWTTSGTDTQYF | TGTGCCAGCAGCTGGACGACTAGCGGCACAGATACGCAGTATTTT
. | TRBJ1-1 | TRBD1 | TRBV19 | CASSLGGLAFF | TGTGCCAGTAGTTTAGGGGGCTTGGCTTTCTTT
. | TRBJ2-3 | TRBD2 | TRBV2 | CASSGRTSGGRGESTDTQYF | TGTGCCAGCAGTGGCAGGACTAGCGGGGGGCGGGGGGAAAGCACAGATACGCAGTATTTT
. | TRBJ1-1 | . | TRBV11-2 | CASSLIRDMAFF | TGTGCCAGCAGCTTAATTCGGGACATGGCTTTCTTT
. | TRBJ1-2 | . | TRBV7-9 | CASSSINLRGGYGYTF | TGTGCCAGCAGCTCGATAAATTTGAGAGGGGGCTATGGCTACACCTTC
. | TRBJ2-5 | TRBD1 | TRBV5-1 | CASSLDRGLETQYF | TGCGCCAGCAGCCTAGACAGGGGGCTAGAGACCCAGTACTTC
. | TRBJ1-6 | TRBD1 | TRBV11-2 | CASSTATGYSSPLHF | TGTGCCAGCAGCACGGCGACAGGGTATAGTTCACCCCTCCACTTT
. | TRBJ1-2 | . | TRBV7-9 | CASSVGPDRTYGYTF | TGTGCCAGCAGCGTAGGTCCCGACAGAACCTATGGCTACACCTTC
few | TRBJ2-7 | . | TRBV18 | CASSPSSASYEQYF | TGTGCCAGCTCACCCTCTAGCGCCTCCTACGAGCAGTACTTC
once | TRBJ2-7 | . | TRBV2 | CAGQQGGNYEQYF | TGTGCCGGACAACAGGGTGGAAACTACGAGCAGTACTTC
. | TRBJ2-7 | TRBD1 | TRBV19 | CASSEQGSYEQYF | TGTGCCAGTAGCGAACAGGGGTCCTACGAGCAGTACTTC
. | TRBJ2-5 | TRBD2 | TRBV5-1 | CASRVAGTYQETQYF | TGCGCCAGCAGAGTAGCGGGGACGTACCAAGAGACCCAGTACTTC
. | TRBJ2-1 | . | TRBV4-1 | CASSQGQASYNEQFF | TGCGCCAGCAGCCAAGGACAAGCCTCCTACAATGAGCAGTTCTTC
. | TRBJ2-5 | . | TRBV5-6 | CASTGLEETQYF | TGTGCCAGCACGGGACTCGAAGAGACCCAGTACTTC
. | TRBJ2-7 | . | TRBV19 | CASSRWQENEQYF | TGTGCCAGTAGTCGTTGGCAGGAAAACGAGCAGTACTTC
few | TRBJ2-2 | . | TRBV7-9 | CASSSGPGSDTGELFF | TGTGCCAGCAGCTCGGGACCCGGGAGTGACACCGGGGAGCTGTTTTTT
. | TRBJ2-4 | . | TRBV7-9 | CASSLLIQGSNIQYF | TGTGCCAGCAGCTTATTGATCCAGGGGTCAAACATTCAGTACTTC
. | TRBJ2-2 | TRBD2 | TRBV7-3 | CASSREGGELFF | TGTGCCAGCAGCAGGGAGGGCGGGGAGCTGTTTTTT